This T cell receptor (beta chain) was found in a study of blood T cell repertoires in COVID-19. Study at large: Acute and convalescent COVID-19 specimens originated in the United States, Italy and Spain. PBMCs, B-cell-depleted T cells, or T cells were the source of the cDNA or gDNA that made up the material.

CDR1 is LNHDA, CDR2 SQIVND, per germline (reference sequence). The length of the CDR3 is 15 residues. The J segment lost 3 bases and the V segment lost 5 bases, leaving 4 bases of the junction unmatched. Original analysis: Amplified reference gene primers provided the basis for estimating nucleated cell counts. Some clones are missing from TCRdb's copy, which holds only in-frame ones; the method was immunoSEQ multiplex PCR. For V, J and clone size, that table is used; D and trimming come from the DNA. Here the sample spans about 200,000 clones, roughly 90% being singletons. All recovered Cohort 3 donors got two negative PCRs, got clearance, or saw symptom resolution. This clone appeared once.

V gene TRBV19 combines with J gene TRBJ2-7; 13 bases are shared with TRBD2. The clonotype was recovered from a woman between 18 and 29 years old who had recovered from COVID-19. Sequencing was carried out using PBMCs or T cells enriched from blood (not recorded which). The CDR3: CASSQTSGGLYEQYF. The CDR3 coding sequence is TGTGCCAGTAGTCAGACTAGCGGGGGGCTCTACGAGCAGTACTTC.